This is a list of T cell receptor beta chains from one sample in a study of vaccination and CD4 T cells after COVID-19. For these receptors, no antigen is known. MiXCR was run by TCRdb on the PCR reads, yielding one entry per CDR3 protein. The sample includes approximately 9,600 distinct CDR3 sequences, about 30% of them seen just once. The sample consisted of CD4+ T cells from blood, cultured in vitro, taken after SARS-CoV-2 vaccination. The source of these receptors is a human donor who had recovered from COVID-19. The CDR3 runs from the conserved cysteine through the conserved F or W. The order of the fields is V gene, clone size, D gene, J gene, CDR3 DNA, CDR3 protein. A D gene is named only where the DNA matches it firmly. Expanded clones get a size class; other rows say once, few or many, or leave the size out.

v_gene: TRBV28; abundance: .; d_gene: .; j_gene: TRBJ2-3; CDR3nt: TGTGCCAGCAGTACACTAGAAAGAGATACGCAGTATTTT; CDR3aa: CASSTLERDTQYF
v_gene: TRBV6-5; abundance: large; d_gene: TRBD1; j_gene: TRBJ2-1; CDR3nt: TGTGCCAGCAGTTATATTCAAACAGGGGTCAATGAGCAGTTCTTC; CDR3aa: CASSYIQTGVNEQFF
v_gene: TRBV20-1; abundance: few; d_gene: .; j_gene: TRBJ1-2; CDR3nt: TGCAGTGCTAGGGGGAACAGGGACTATGGCTACACCTTC; CDR3aa: CSARGNRDYGYTF
v_gene: TRBV9; abundance: medium-sized; d_gene: TRBD2; j_gene: TRBJ2-3; CDR3nt: TGTGCCAGCAGCCCGCCGGCTAGCGGACCCGATACGCAGTATTTT; CDR3aa: CASSPPASGPDTQYF
v_gene: TRBV7-2; abundance: few; d_gene: TRBD2; j_gene: TRBJ2-1; CDR3nt: TGTGCCAGCAGCTTAGTTCTAGCGGGAGGGCAGAATGAGCAGTTCTTC; CDR3aa: CASSLVLAGGQNEQFF
v_gene: TRBV7-2; abundance: medium-sized; d_gene: .; j_gene: TRBJ2-3; CDR3nt: TGTGCCAGCACCCCAAATAGACTGAGTGCAGATACGCAGTATTTT; CDR3aa: CASTPNRLSADTQYF
v_gene: TRBV20-1; abundance: few; d_gene: TRBD1; j_gene: TRBJ1-1; CDR3nt: TGCAGTGCTAGAGAAGGGGGCCCTAGTAATCTTGAAGCTTTCTTT; CDR3aa: CSAREGGPSNLEAFF
v_gene: TRBV6-1; abundance: .; d_gene: TRBD2; j_gene: TRBJ2-1; CDR3nt: TGTGCCAGCAAAGGACTAGAAAGAGATGAGCAGTTCTTC; CDR3aa: CASKGLERDEQFF
v_gene: TRBV5-6; abundance: few; d_gene: .; j_gene: TRBJ1-5; CDR3nt: TGTGCCAGCTCGGAGGGGATGAGCAATCAGCCCCAGCATTTT; CDR3aa: CASSEGMSNQPQHF
v_gene: TRBV6-1; abundance: few; d_gene: TRBD2; j_gene: TRBJ2-1; CDR3nt: TGTGCCAGCAGCCTAGCGGGAGGGGTGGGTAATGAGCAGTTCTTC; CDR3aa: CASSLAGGVGNEQFF
v_gene: TRBV28; abundance: .; d_gene: TRBD1; j_gene: TRBJ2-7; CDR3nt: TGTGCCAGCACCGGGGCCGGGACAGGGGACGACGAGCAGTACTTC; CDR3aa: CASTGAGTGDDEQYF
v_gene: TRBV2; abundance: .; d_gene: .; j_gene: TRBJ2-1; CDR3nt: TGTGCCAGCCTGGCCAGTCCATTGGTGACTAACGACAATGAGCAGTTCTTC; CDR3aa: CASLASPLVTNDNEQFF
v_gene: TRBV9; abundance: .; d_gene: TRBD1; j_gene: TRBJ2-7; CDR3nt: TGTGCCAGCAGCGTTGGACAGGCCAACTCCTACGAGCAGTACTTC; CDR3aa: CASSVGQANSYEQYF
v_gene: TRBV25-1; abundance: once; d_gene: TRBD2; j_gene: TRBJ2-3; CDR3nt: TGTGCCAGCAGTGAGGGCGGGAGCCTGGATACGCAGTATTTT; CDR3aa: CASSEGGSLDTQYF
v_gene: TRBV28; abundance: .; d_gene: .; j_gene: TRBJ2-3; CDR3nt: TGTGCCAGCAGTTTAGGCCAGCTAGCAGGAGATACGCAGTATTTT; CDR3aa: CASSLGQLAGDTQYF